Described below is a single T cell receptor (beta chain) sequence and its context. Its antigen remains unidentified. TCRdb re-analysed the reads in MiXCR, keeping a single row per CDR3 protein. The sample shows more than 95,000 distinct CDR3 sequences, approximately 30% of them seen only once. The data stem from a study of T cell repertoires in cytomegalovirus infection. Study details: Indications came from public TCR beta signatures; they pointed to CMV infection and to a matching HLA type.

Notes on the study in general: Ex vivo, HLA-C-restricted CMV-specific TCR beta clonotypes prevailed over the rest of the response.

This CDR3 is 14 amino acids long. The germline V gene has CDR1 DFQATT and CDR2 SNEGSKA (reference sequence). Trimming took off 5 bases at V and 4 bases at J, with 17 bases between the two ends. This sample comprised CD8+ T cells from cultured PBMCs, obtained from culture after CMV antigen stimulation. The clonotype was recovered from a human donor in good health (CMV status not recorded). Some clones in this sample may be carry-over from other donors' samples. The V gene is TRBV20-1, the J gene TRBJ1-1; D remains unclear. Here the CDR3 reads CSARLIGESTEAFF. The CDR3 DNA reads TGCAGTGCTCGGCTGATCGGGGAGTCCACTGAAGCTTTCTTT.